This T cell receptor (beta chain) was sequenced in a study of shared clonotypes between healthy human individuals. The overall study: Donors, aged 18 to 49, were a couple of women and three men. Findings of the study overall: In several donors, about 5% of naive CD4 clonotypes appeared in common.

Germline CDR1 reads MDHEN; CDR2 reads SYDVKM. This CDR3 region has 14 residues. Deletions cut 7 bases from V and 4 bases from J, with 16 bases between. The data were produced by immunoSEQ multiplex PCR, yet TCRdb's version contains in-frame clones alone and is incomplete. The repertoire has around 350,000 clones, about 73% of them found once; the top ten carry around 9.3%. Comments on this clone: What it binds is unknown.

The TCR originated in a man under 40 in good health. The V gene is TRBV28, the J gene TRBJ1-2; weak D call: TRBD1 (5 bases). Sequenced: memory CD4+ T cells sorted from blood. Described subset: CD45RA-negative fraction. CDR3 bases: TGTGCCAGCACCAAAGGGACGACGGGCTATGGCTACACCTTC. It translates to CASTKGTTGYGYTF.